Listed below are T cell receptor beta chains from one sample, sequenced in a study of beta chain features in type 1 diabetes. Repertoires were generated with immunoSEQ multiplex PCR, while TCRdb's copy carries only in-frame clones and drops some. The table records under 200,000 clones, 10% to 13% of them present only once. Sequenced sample: central memory CD4+ T cells from blood. The receptors here all came from a man aged 25 to 40 with type 1 diabetes. The CDR3 runs from the conserved cysteine through the conserved F or W. Each record gives: CDR3 DNA, CDR3 protein, D gene, clone size, J gene, V gene. The D gene is left open where the match is weak. The listing skips clone size in some rows; elsewhere it reads once, few, many or a size class.

CDR3nt: TGTGCCAGCAGCCAAGCGCTAGCGGGAGGCGGCGAGCAGTACTTC; CDR3aa: CASSQALAGGGEQYF; d_gene: TRBD2; abundance: .; j_gene: TRBJ2-7; v_gene: TRBV4-2
CDR3nt: TGTGCCAGTAGACAGGGGGGGCATAGCAATCAGCCCCAGCATTTT; CDR3aa: CASRQGGHSNQPQHF; d_gene: TRBD1; abundance: .; j_gene: TRBJ1-5; v_gene: TRBV6-1
CDR3nt: TGTGCCAGCAGCGGGACAGGGACCAAGGAGACCCAGTACTTC; CDR3aa: CASSGTGTKETQYF; d_gene: TRBD1; abundance: .; j_gene: TRBJ2-5; v_gene: TRBV7-2
CDR3nt: TGTGCCAGCAGCTTGGTAGCGGGGCTACCCACAGATACGCAGTATTTT; CDR3aa: CASSLVAGLPTDTQYF; d_gene: TRBD2; abundance: .; j_gene: TRBJ2-3; v_gene: TRBV5-4
CDR3nt: TGCGCCAGCAGCTTGGGGACTAGCGGGGCGGGCGGTAATGAGCAGTTCTTC; CDR3aa: CASSLGTSGAGGNEQFF; d_gene: TRBD2; abundance: .; j_gene: TRBJ2-1; v_gene: TRBV5-1
CDR3nt: TGTGCCAGCAGACTACGGGACATTCAGTACTTC; CDR3aa: CASRLRDIQYF; d_gene: .; abundance: few; j_gene: TRBJ2-4; v_gene: TRBV28
CDR3nt: TGTGCCAGCACTAACCTAGCGGGAGGGTACAATGAGCAGTTCTTC; CDR3aa: CASTNLAGGYNEQFF; d_gene: TRBD2; abundance: .; j_gene: TRBJ2-1; v_gene: TRBV2
CDR3nt: TGTGCCAGCTCTCCGGACTCGACAGGCGAGCAGTACTTC; CDR3aa: CASSPDSTGEQYF; d_gene: .; abundance: few; j_gene: TRBJ2-7; v_gene: TRBV18
CDR3nt: TGTGCCAGCAGCTTAAATCCAGGCCGAAGCACTGAAGCTTTCTTT; CDR3aa: CASSLNPGRSTEAFF; d_gene: .; abundance: few; j_gene: TRBJ1-1; v_gene: TRBV13
CDR3nt: TGTGCCAGCAGCCCATCCCAAGGACGGGAGGGAGGGCAGTTCTTC; CDR3aa: CASSPSQGREGGQFF; d_gene: TRBD2; abundance: .; j_gene: TRBJ2-1; v_gene: TRBV14
CDR3nt: TGTGCCAGCAGCTCCTGGAAGCGATCAAGCTCCTACAATGAGCAGTTCTTC; CDR3aa: CASSSWKRSSSYNEQFF; d_gene: .; abundance: .; j_gene: TRBJ2-1; v_gene: TRBV11-2
CDR3nt: TGCGCCAGCAGTCGGGTCAGGGGTGGGCAGTACTTC; CDR3aa: CASSRVRGGQYF; d_gene: .; abundance: few; j_gene: TRBJ2-7; v_gene: TRBV23-1
CDR3nt: TGTGCCAGCAAGGGACTAGCGGAAGAGACCCAGTACTTC; CDR3aa: CASKGLAEETQYF; d_gene: TRBD2; abundance: few; j_gene: TRBJ2-5; v_gene: TRBV9
CDR3nt: TGTGCCAGCAGCTTAAGGGCGGACAGATACGAGCAGTACTTC; CDR3aa: CASSLRADRYEQYF; d_gene: .; abundance: .; j_gene: TRBJ2-7; v_gene: TRBV7-2
CDR3nt: TGTGCCAGTGAGGAACGTGGCGGGGTACGAGAGCCCCAGCATTTT; CDR3aa: CASEERGGVREPQHF; d_gene: .; abundance: few; j_gene: TRBJ1-5; v_gene: TRBV19
CDR3nt: TGTGCCAGCAGCCCTCCTGCCGGGTCCCGGATTTTT; CDR3aa: CASSPPAGSRIF; d_gene: .; abundance: .; j_gene: TRBJ1-4; v_gene: TRBV6-6
CDR3nt: TGTGCCAGCAGTGTTCGGACAGACACCGAGCAGTACTTC; CDR3aa: CASSVRTDTEQYF; d_gene: .; abundance: few; j_gene: TRBJ2-7; v_gene: TRBV6-1
CDR3nt: TGCAGCGCCCAAGGCGGGGACTCCTACGAGCAGTACTTC; CDR3aa: CSAQGGDSYEQYF; d_gene: .; abundance: .; j_gene: TRBJ2-7; v_gene: TRBV29-1
CDR3nt: TGTGCCAGCAGCTTTGACAGGGGACGCAATGAGCAGTTCTTC; CDR3aa: CASSFDRGRNEQFF; d_gene: TRBD1; abundance: .; j_gene: TRBJ2-1; v_gene: TRBV7-2
CDR3nt: TGTGCCAGCAGCCCGAGGACAGGGCACACCGGGGAGCTGTTTTTT; CDR3aa: CASSPRTGHTGELFF; d_gene: TRBD1; abundance: .; j_gene: TRBJ2-2; v_gene: TRBV9
CDR3nt: TGTGCCAGCAGCTTAATGACAGGGAGGGAAAAACTGTTTTTT; CDR3aa: CASSLMTGREKLFF; d_gene: TRBD1; abundance: few; j_gene: TRBJ1-4; v_gene: TRBV7-9
CDR3nt: TGCGCCAGCAGCTTGCTGTCAGACCAAGAGACCCAGTACTTC; CDR3aa: CASSLLSDQETQYF; d_gene: .; abundance: few; j_gene: TRBJ2-5; v_gene: TRBV5-1
CDR3nt: TGTGCCAGCAGCCAACAAGAGACCCAGTACTTC; CDR3aa: CASSQQETQYF; d_gene: .; abundance: few; j_gene: TRBJ2-5; v_gene: TRBV7-9
CDR3nt: TGTGCCAGCAGCCCCGGTTCTAGCGGGAGTGGAACAGATACGCAGTATTTT; CDR3aa: CASSPGSSGSGTDTQYF; d_gene: TRBD2; abundance: few; j_gene: TRBJ2-3; v_gene: TRBV5-4